This entry lists 24 T cell receptor beta chains sequenced from one sample in a study of CD8 T cells in ankylosing spondylitis. TCRdb fed the 5' RACE reads into MiXCR, producing one record per CDR3 protein. The sample holds approximately 300,000 distinct CDR3 sequences, 20% to 25% seen once. The sample taken for sequencing was blood, either unsorted or a sorted T cell fraction (not recorded which). The source is a female donor with ankylosing spondylitis or in good health (not recorded which).

In regard to this clonotype: The CDR3 does not close with the conserved phenylalanine or tryptophan, likely indicating a read error. The rearrangement uses TRBV6-1 and TRBJ2-6; a possible D gene is TRBD2 (5 bases). Germline V gene lookup returns CDR1 MNHNS and CDR2 SASEGT. V was trimmed by 11 bases and J by 0 bases, leaving 11 bases between them. This CDR3 is 14 amino acids long. CDR3 sequence (DNA): TGTGCCTCACGGAGCGGCTCTGGGGCCAACGTCCTGACTTCT. Its protein product is CASRSGSGANVLTS.

Ten or more counts support this clonotype. V and J are TRBV20-1 and TRBJ2-1; no reliable D call. The CDR3 length is 11 residues. The germline V gene has CDR1 DFQATT and CDR2 SNEGSKA (reference sequence). The CDR3 bases are TGCAGCGGAGTGAGCTACAATGAGCAGTTCTTC. Its protein product is CSGVSYNEQFF.

This clonotype was counted ten times or more. The chain links TRBV10-3 to TRBJ1-2; D is unresolved. The germline gives CDR1 ENHRY, CDR2 SYGVKD. The CDR3 is 13 residues long. The V end lost 9 bases, the J end lost 6 bases, and 17 bases lay between the germline ends. The CDR3 region is CAIAVGGRNGYTF. The CDR3 nucleotides are TGTGCCATAGCTGTTGGCGGGCGGAATGGCTACACCTTC.

Only a few counts were recorded for this clonotype. The genes are TRBV20-1 and TRBJ1-3; no clear D. CDR1 DFQATT and CDR2 SNEGSKA come from the germline V gene (reference sequence). V was cut by 3 bases and J by 0 bases, with 12 bases left in between. The CDR3 has 15 residues. This CDR3 reads CSARSSHSSGNTIYF. DNA of the CDR3: TGCAGTGCTAGGTCCAGCCATAGCTCTGGAAACACCATATATTTT.

At least ten counts were recorded for this clonotype. The chain combines TRBV29-1 with TRBJ2-3; D is ambiguous. The CDR3 consists of 12 residues. V was pared by 6 bases and J by 7 bases, with 14 bases between. CDR1 SQVTM and CDR2 ANQGSEA come from the germline V gene. The CDR3 is CSVDALENTQYF. CDR3 sequence (DNA): TGCAGCGTCGATGCCCTAGAAAATACGCAGTATTTT.

This clonotype turned up a few times. The chain carries TRBV20-1 and TRBJ2-3; 11 bases fit TRBD2. J was trimmed by 3 bases and V by 6 bases; bases with no gene match: 8. The CDR3 is 15 residues long. CDR1 is DFQATT and CDR2 is SNEGSKA in the germline V gene (reference sequence). In nucleotides, the CDR3 is TGCAGTGCGGGCCCCGGGACTAGCGGTACAGATACGCAGTATTTT. This gives the protein CSAGPGTSGTDTQYF.

This chain connects TRBV5-1 to TRBJ2-1; D remains unclear. Germline lookup yields CDR1 SGHRS and CDR2 YFSETQ. This CDR3 is 15 amino acids long. V gave up 5 bases and J gave up 1 base, with 13 bases separating them. CDR3 nucleotide sequence: TGCGCCAGCAGACCTCCCCGCCTTTCCTACAATGAGCAGTTCTTC. Protein: CASRPPRLSYNEQFF.

The chain uses TRBV12-3 or TRBV12-4 and TRBJ2-3; 7 nucleotides align to TRBD2. The length of the CDR3 is 15 residues. V was clipped by 7 bases and J by 1 base; unmatched bases: 8. CDR3 sequence (DNA): TGTGCCAGCACCATCTATGGGGGGGGCACAGATACGCAGTATTTT. This translates into CASTIYGGGTDTQYF.

This clonotype was seen more than once but under ten times. This rearrangement joins TRBV6-1 to TRBJ1-2; TRBD1 is a possible D gene (5 bases). CDR3 length: 13 amino acids. V dropped 3 bases and J dropped 6 bases, with 11 bases sitting between them. Germline CDR1 and CDR2: MNHNS and SASEGT. This chain's CDR3 is CASSDGTADGYTF. Here the CDR3 DNA reads TGTGCCAGCAGTGACGGGACGGCGGATGGCTACACCTTC.

The rearrangement uses TRBV25-1 and TRBJ1-4; 10 nucleotides line up with TRBD1. With V trimmed by 4 bases and J by 8 bases, 4 bases remained unmatched. CDR3 size: 14 residues. The germline gives CDR1 MGHDK, CDR2 SYGVNS. The CDR3 sequence is CASSGQGAREKLFF. In DNA form, the CDR3 reads TGTGCCAGCAGTGGACAGGGGGCGCGAGAAAAACTGTTTTTT.

This chain links TRBV7-3 with TRBJ2-1; 10 bases match TRBD2. The CDR3 runs 16 residues. With V trimmed by 2 bases and J by 7 bases, 8 bases remained unmatched. CDR1 and CDR2 from the germline V gene are SGHTA and FQGTGA. CDR3 DNA: TGTGCCAGCAGCTTAGATCCGGGACTAGCGATGAATGAGCAGTTCTTC. Translation gives CASSLDPGLAMNEQFF.

The genes are TRBV7-9 and TRBJ2-7; 11 bases agree with TRBD2. V lost 3 bases to trimming and J lost 0 bases; unmatched junction nucleotides: 10. CDR1 SEHNR and CDR2 FQNEAQ come from the germline V gene (reference sequence). The CDR3 is 18 amino acids. The CDR3 nucleotides read TGTGCCAGCAGCTTTTATACTAGCGGGAGATGGTCCTCCTACGAGCAGTACTTC. This translates into CASSFYTSGRWSSYEQYF.

This clonotype occurred many times. This chain uses TRBV7-8 with TRBJ2-2; TRBD2 matches at 8 bases. With V trimmed by 2 bases and J by 1 base, 15 bases remained unmatched. CDR3 length: 20 residues. Germline V gives CDR1 SGHVS, CDR2 FQNEAQ. The CDR3 region is CASSLRPRLARSKNTGELFF. DNA of the CDR3: TGTGCCAGCAGCTTACGGCCTCGACTAGCGAGATCGAAGAACACCGGGGAGCTGTTTTTT.

The sample holds a few counts of this clonotype. The chain joins TRBV7-8 to TRBJ2-2; D gene ambiguous. The CDR3 is 15 residues long. Trimming pared 5 bases from V and 6 bases from J, leaving 16 bases between. Germline loops: CDR1 SGHVS, CDR2 FQNEAQ. The CDR3 region has the DNA TGTGCCAGCAGCCTAGATGTTATGGCCGCCGGGGAGCTGTTTTTT. It is translated as CASSLDVMAAGELFF.

This clonotype came up many times. The chain links TRBV12-3 or TRBV12-4 to TRBJ1-5; D unresolved. The V and J ends lost 1 base and 4 bases respectively, with 8 bases between them. The CDR3 sequence is 14 residues long. DNA of the CDR3: TGTGCCAGCAGTTTAGGTCCTACGAATCAGCCCCAGCATTTT. Translating it yields CASSLGPTNQPQHF.

This clonotype showed up just a few times. This rearrangement joins TRBV7-9 to TRBJ2-1; TRBD1 matches at 9 bases. In germline, CDR1 is SEHNR, CDR2 FQNEAQ (reference sequence). The CDR3 consists of 15 residues. Losses at the gene ends were 1 base for V and 5 bases for J; bases not matched to a gene: 3. This chain's CDR3 is CASSLEGTGNNEQFF. For the CDR3, the DNA is TGTGCCAGCAGCTTAGAGGGGACAGGGAACAATGAGCAGTTCTTC.

The CDR3 loop reads CASTPDYSMGETQYF. The CDR3 DNA reads as TGTGCCAGCACCCCGGACTACTCAATGGGTGAGACCCAGTACTTC. The chain combines TRBV6-1 with TRBJ2-5; TRBD2 is a possible D gene (6 bases). Germline CDR1 MNHNS, CDR2 SASEGT. This CDR3 is built from 15 residues. The ends were cut back, 7 bases at V and 5 bases at J, with 20 bases in the middle.

This chain links TRBV10-3 with TRBJ1-1; no reliable D call. The V end was cut by 10 bases, the J end by 0 bases, with 15 bases between. The CDR3 loop spans 14 amino acids. Germline CDR1 ENHRY, CDR2 SYGVKD. The CDR3 DNA reads TGTGCCACCCGGTATGATAGGGTGAACACTGAAGCTTTCTTT. Amino acid sequence: CATRYDRVNTEAFF.

This clonotype appeared a few times. The V gene is TRBV6-5, the J gene TRBJ2-4; D is ambiguous. Trimming stripped 4 bases from V and 8 bases from J, with 12 bases between. CDR1 MNHEY and CDR2 SVGAGI come from the germline V gene. CDR3 length: 13 residues. CDR3 sequence: CASSSYARDIQYF. CDR3 sequence (DNA): TGTGCCAGCAGTTCTTACGCTAGAGACATTCAGTACTTC.

This clonotype was recorded a few times. This sequence joins TRBV20-1 and TRBJ2-1, with 13 bases that match TRBD2. The V segment lost 2 bases and the J segment 6 bases; nucleotides outside the gene matches: 7. CDR1 and CDR2 from the germline V gene are DFQATT and SNEGSKA (reference sequence). This CDR3 region has 16 residues. The CDR3 region is CSARRTSGSQINEQFF. CDR3 nucleotides: TGCAGTGCTAGAAGGACTAGCGGGAGTCAAATCAATGAGCAGTTCTTC.

This chain links TRBV29-1 with TRBJ2-7; D unclear. Germline loops: CDR1 SQVTM, CDR2 ANQGSEA. This CDR3 is 13 amino acids long. V lost 3 bases to trimming and J lost 7 bases, with 16 bases between them. The CDR3 region has the DNA TGCAGCGTTGAGACCCTTCGTTCTCGAGAGCAGTACTTC. Residues: CSVETLRSREQYF.

The rearrangement links TRBV20-1 to TRBJ2-7, with 14 bases that match TRBD2. Losses at the gene ends were 0 bases for V and 6 bases for J; bases not matched to a gene: 16. This CDR3 comprises 19 residues. Germline V gene sequence: CDR1 DFQATT, CDR2 SNEGSKA (reference sequence). This CDR3 reads CSARDGLAGGIVSSSEQYF. Written as DNA, the CDR3 is TGCAGTGCTAGAGATGGACTAGCGGGAGGCATCGTCTCCTCAAGCGAGCAGTACTTC.

This chain joins TRBV6-2 or TRBV6-3 and TRBJ2-3; the match to TRBD2 covers 9 bases. The CDR3 sequence is 16 residues long. J gave up 2 bases and V 0 bases, and 3 bases lay outside the gene matches. The germline CDR1 and CDR2 sequences are MNHEY and SVGEGT. This chain's CDR3 is CASSYSTSGYTDTQYF. Written as DNA, the CDR3 is TGTGCCAGCAGTTACTCGACTAGCGGTTACACAGATACGCAGTATTTT.

This clonotype has just a few counts. V gene TRBV7-6 combines with J gene TRBJ1-1; 7 positions agree with TRBD1. The CDR3 is 13 amino acids. From germline, CDR1 is SGHVS and CDR2 FNYEAQ. J was trimmed by 4 bases and V by 3 bases; bases with no gene match: 2. CDR3 protein: CASSLGDSTEAFF. In DNA form, the CDR3 reads TGTGCCAGCAGCTTGGGGGACAGCACTGAAGCTTTCTTT.